A selection of T cell receptor beta chains follows, all from one sample in a study of monozygotic twins with inflammatory bowel disease. Reprocessing the 5' RACE reads, TCRdb reports a single entry for every CDR3 protein and omits DNA. The specimen's table records around 230,000 distinct CDR3 sequences. Material: blood. Receptors were obtained from a human donor with ulcerative colitis or Crohn's disease, or a healthy co-twin of an affected twin (not recorded which). The CDR3 runs from the conserved cysteine through the conserved F or W.

J gene,V gene,CDR3 protein
TRBJ2-5,TRBV12-3/TRBV12-4,CASSLARPPQETQYF
TRBJ2-6,TRBV5-1,CASSLQTSGANVLTF
TRBJ2-7,TRBV7-9,CASIDEGQGSYEQYF
TRBJ1-2,TRBV15,CATSRDLVRTSYGYTF
TRBJ2-1,TRBV18,CASSPRPPFVGEQFF
TRBJ2-3,TRBV29-1,CSVVGGWTDTQYF
TRBJ2-7,TRBV29-1,CSAERGTYEQYF
TRBJ2-2,TRBV18,CASSPMTGELFF
TRBJ2-5,TRBV5-4,CASSSLPTRQETQYF
TRBJ2-1,TRBV7-9,CASSSPGLWSSYNEQFF